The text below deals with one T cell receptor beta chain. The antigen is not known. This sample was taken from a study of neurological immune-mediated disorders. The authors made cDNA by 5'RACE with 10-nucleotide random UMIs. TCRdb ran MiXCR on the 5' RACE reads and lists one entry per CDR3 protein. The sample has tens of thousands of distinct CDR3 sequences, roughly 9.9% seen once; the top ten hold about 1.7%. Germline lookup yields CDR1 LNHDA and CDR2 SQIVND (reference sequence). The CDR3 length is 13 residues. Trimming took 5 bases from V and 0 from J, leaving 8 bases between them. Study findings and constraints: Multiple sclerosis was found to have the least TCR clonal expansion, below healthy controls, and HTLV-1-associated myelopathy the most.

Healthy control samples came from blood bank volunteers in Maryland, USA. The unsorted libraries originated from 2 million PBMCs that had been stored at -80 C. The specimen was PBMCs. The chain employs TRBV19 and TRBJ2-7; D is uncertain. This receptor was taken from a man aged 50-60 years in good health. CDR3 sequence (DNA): TGTGCCAGTAGTCTCGACACCTCCTACGAGCAGTACTTC. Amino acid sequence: CASSLDTSYEQYF. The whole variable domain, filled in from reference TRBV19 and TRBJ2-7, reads DGGITQSPKYLFRKEGQNVTLSCEQNLNHDAMYWYRQDPGQGLRLIYYSQIVNDFQKGDIAEGYSVSREKKESFPLTVTSAQKNPTAFYLCASSLDTSYEQYFGPGTRLTVT.